A selection of T cell receptor beta chains follows, all from one sample in a study of cytomegalovirus exposure and HLA in healthy donors. Generated by immunoSEQ multiplex PCR, the TCRdb table keeps only in-frame clones and is missing some. The data show more than 90,000 clones, with around 76% seen just once and about 7% held by the top ten. The sample comprised PBMCs. These receptors originate from a man aged 35 to 55 in good health and CMV-seropositive. Both conserved end residues are part of each CDR3. Each record gives: D gene, J gene, V gene, CDR3 length, clone size, CDR3 protein, CDR3 DNA. D genes are given only for firm matches. The size entry is marked missing in some rows and otherwise reads once, few, many or a size class.

d_gene: TRBD1; j_gene: TRBJ2-2; v_gene: TRBV13; len: 17; abundance: NA; CDR3aa: CASSQFGTGENTGELFF; CDR3nt: TGTGCCAGCAGCCAATTCGGGACAGGGGAAAACACCGGGGAGCTGTTTTTT
d_gene: TRBD2; j_gene: TRBJ2-1; v_gene: TRBV5-4; len: 16; abundance: NA; CDR3aa: CASSSRTSGGRDEQFF; CDR3nt: TGTGCCAGCAGCTCCAGGACTAGCGGGGGTAGGGATGAGCAGTTCTTC
d_gene: NA; j_gene: TRBJ2-7; v_gene: TRBV7-2; len: 16; abundance: NA; CDR3aa: CASSSGSGRTTYEQYF; CDR3nt: TGTGCCAGCAGCTCAGGTTCAGGGCGGACAACCTACGAGCAGTACTTC
d_gene: TRBD1; j_gene: TRBJ2-7; v_gene: TRBV7-9; len: 17; abundance: NA; CDR3aa: CASSPRTGQGATYEQYF; CDR3nt: TGTGCCAGCAGCCCCCGAACCGGACAGGGGGCAACCTACGAGCAGTACTTC
d_gene: NA; j_gene: TRBJ2-5; v_gene: TRBV7-3; len: 13; abundance: NA; CDR3aa: CASSPGSGETQYF; CDR3nt: TGTGCCAGCAGCCCGGGGTCGGGGGAGACCCAGTACTTC
d_gene: TRBD1; j_gene: TRBJ2-7; v_gene: TRBV9; len: 16; abundance: NA; CDR3aa: CASSFTTGASSSEQYF; CDR3nt: TGTGCCAGCAGCTTCACGACAGGGGCATCCTCTTCCGAGCAGTACTTC
d_gene: NA; j_gene: TRBJ2-1; v_gene: TRBV7-8; len: 15; abundance: few; CDR3aa: CASKLSGVGYNEQFF; CDR3nt: TGTGCCAGCAAACTCTCGGGGGTGGGGTACAATGAGCAGTTCTTC
d_gene: TRBD2; j_gene: TRBJ2-5; v_gene: TRBV7-2; len: 14; abundance: NA; CDR3aa: CASSLGGRGETQYF; CDR3nt: TGTGCCAGCAGCTTAGGCGGGAGAGGGGAGACCCAGTACTTC
d_gene: NA; j_gene: TRBJ1-4; v_gene: TRBV19; len: 13; abundance: NA; CDR3aa: CASSPVRDEKLFF; CDR3nt: TGTGCCAGTAGTCCCGTACGGGATGAAAAACTGTTTTTT
d_gene: NA; j_gene: TRBJ1-1; v_gene: TRBV9; len: 13; abundance: once; CDR3aa: CASSAGGWGEAFF; CDR3nt: TGTGCCAGCAGCGCCGGGGGATGGGGTGAAGCTTTCTTT
d_gene: TRBD2; j_gene: TRBJ2-7; v_gene: TRBV5-4; len: 14; abundance: NA; CDR3aa: CASSLSTSGYEQYF; CDR3nt: TGTGCCAGCAGCTTGTCCACTAGCGGCTACGAGCAGTACTTC
d_gene: NA; j_gene: TRBJ2-3; v_gene: TRBV11-2; len: 14; abundance: NA; CDR3aa: CASSLDRGQDTQYF; CDR3nt: TGTGCCAGCAGCTTAGACAGGGGTCAAGATACGCAGTATTTT
d_gene: TRBD2; j_gene: TRBJ2-3; v_gene: TRBV9; len: 17; abundance: NA; CDR3aa: CASSVATSGISTDTQYF; CDR3nt: TGTGCCAGCAGCGTAGCTACTAGCGGCATTAGCACAGATACGCAGTATTTT
d_gene: TRBD1; j_gene: TRBJ1-5; v_gene: TRBV5-6; len: 17; abundance: NA; CDR3aa: CASSLAWDRDGNQPQHF; CDR3nt: TGTGCCAGCAGCTTGGCCTGGGACAGGGATGGCAATCAGCCCCAGCATTTT
d_gene: TRBD2; j_gene: TRBJ2-7; v_gene: TRBV6-5; len: 16; abundance: NA; CDR3aa: CASSYSRAGGRYEQYF; CDR3nt: TGTGCCAGCAGTTACTCCCGGGCGGGGGGGAGGTACGAGCAGTACTTC
d_gene: NA; j_gene: TRBJ2-1; v_gene: TRBV7-3; len: 14; abundance: NA; CDR3aa: CASSLNRGNDEQFF; CDR3nt: TGTGCCAGCAGCTTAAATAGAGGTAATGATGAGCAGTTCTTC
d_gene: NA; j_gene: TRBJ2-2; v_gene: TRBV7-8; len: 16; abundance: NA; CDR3aa: CASSLAITGFTGELFF; CDR3nt: TGTGCCAGCAGCTTAGCGATAACAGGGTTCACCGGGGAGCTGTTTTTT
d_gene: NA; j_gene: TRBJ2-1; v_gene: TRBV9; len: 16; abundance: few; CDR3aa: CASSAGGRGSDDEQFF; CDR3nt: TGTGCCAGCAGCGCTGGGGGCCGAGGGTCCGATGATGAGCAGTTCTTC
d_gene: NA; j_gene: TRBJ2-7; v_gene: TRBV7-2; len: 13; abundance: NA; CDR3aa: CASSVNGHYEQYF; CDR3nt: TGTGCCAGCAGCGTAAACGGCCACTACGAGCAGTACTTC
d_gene: NA; j_gene: TRBJ2-1; v_gene: TRBV10-2; len: 14; abundance: NA; CDR3aa: CASSESSLAYEQFF; CDR3nt: TGCGCCAGCAGTGAGTCGAGTCTAGCCTATGAGCAGTTCTTC
d_gene: NA; j_gene: TRBJ1-4; v_gene: TRBV27; len: 14; abundance: NA; CDR3aa: CASSFGGEREKLFF; CDR3nt: TGTGCCAGCAGTTTCGGGGGGGAGCGTGAAAAACTGTTTTTT
d_gene: NA; j_gene: TRBJ1-1; v_gene: TRBV7-2; len: 17; abundance: NA; CDR3aa: CASSLARGVTLNTEAFF; CDR3nt: TGTGCCAGCAGCTTAGCCCGAGGAGTAACATTGAACACTGAAGCTTTCTTT
d_gene: NA; j_gene: TRBJ2-7; v_gene: TRBV27; len: 16; abundance: NA; CDR3aa: CASSLSLGGGGYEQYF; CDR3nt: TGTGCCAGCAGTTTAAGCCTTGGCGGGGGCGGGTACGAGCAGTACTTC
d_gene: NA; j_gene: TRBJ2-7; v_gene: TRBV7-2; len: 15; abundance: once; CDR3aa: CASSLGRTFIYEQYF; CDR3nt: TGTGCCAGCAGCTTGGGGCGGACCTTTATATACGAGCAGTACTTC
d_gene: NA; j_gene: TRBJ2-7; v_gene: TRBV19; len: 13; abundance: once; CDR3aa: CASSPRKGYEQYF; CDR3nt: TGTGCCAGTAGCCCCAGGAAGGGGTACGAGCAGTACTTC
d_gene: NA; j_gene: TRBJ1-1; v_gene: TRBV11-1; len: 16; abundance: NA; CDR3aa: CASSLDQTVLNTEAFF; CDR3nt: TGTGCCAGCAGCTTAGACCAGACAGTCTTGAACACTGAAGCTTTCTTT
d_gene: NA; j_gene: TRBJ2-6; v_gene: TRBV5-4; len: 17; abundance: NA; CDR3aa: CASSHPGLLSGANVLTF; CDR3nt: TGTGCCAGCAGCCATCCGGGACTCCTCTCTGGGGCCAACGTCCTGACTTTC
d_gene: NA; j_gene: TRBJ2-5; v_gene: TRBV5-6; len: 13; abundance: NA; CDR3aa: CASRWGEKETQYF; CDR3nt: TGTGCCAGCAGATGGGGGGAGAAAGAGACCCAGTACTTC
d_gene: TRBD2; j_gene: TRBJ2-3; v_gene: TRBV9; len: 20; abundance: NA; CDR3aa: CASSSSGTGTSGGAADTQYF; CDR3nt: TGTGCCAGCAGCTCTTCCGGGACCGGGACTAGCGGGGGGGCCGCAGATACGCAGTATTTT
d_gene: TRBD1; j_gene: TRBJ2-2; v_gene: TRBV28; len: 13; abundance: few; CDR3aa: CASEGAGTGELFF; CDR3nt: TGTGCCAGCGAGGGGGCGGGCACCGGGGAGCTGTTTTTT
d_gene: TRBD1; j_gene: TRBJ1-2; v_gene: TRBV4-1; len: 15; abundance: NA; CDR3aa: CASSRDRGSNYGYTF; CDR3nt: TGCGCCAGCAGCCGGGACAGGGGGTCTAACTATGGCTACACCTTC
d_gene: TRBD1; j_gene: TRBJ2-5; v_gene: TRBV4-3; len: 16; abundance: NA; CDR3aa: CASSQATGGAEETQYF; CDR3nt: TGCGCCAGCAGCCAAGCAACAGGGGGCGCAGAGGAGACCCAGTACTTC
d_gene: TRBD1; j_gene: TRBJ2-2; v_gene: TRBV9; len: 16; abundance: NA; CDR3aa: CASSVAGGSNTGELFF; CDR3nt: TGTGCCAGCAGCGTAGCAGGGGGCTCGAACACCGGGGAGCTGTTTTTT
d_gene: TRBD1; j_gene: TRBJ1-1; v_gene: TRBV7-9; len: 13; abundance: NA; CDR3aa: CASAGQGYTEAFF; CDR3nt: TGTGCCAGCGCGGGACAGGGGTACACTGAAGCTTTCTTT
d_gene: NA; j_gene: TRBJ2-7; v_gene: TRBV5-1; len: 14; abundance: few; CDR3aa: CASSFIHSTYEQYF; CDR3nt: TGCGCCAGCAGCTTTATACATTCAACCTACGAGCAGTACTTC
d_gene: NA; j_gene: TRBJ2-7; v_gene: TRBV6-6; len: 12; abundance: NA; CDR3aa: CASRDISYEQYF; CDR3nt: TGTGCCAGCAGAGACATCTCCTACGAGCAGTACTTC
d_gene: TRBD1; j_gene: TRBJ2-7; v_gene: TRBV6-5; len: 12; abundance: NA; CDR3aa: CANRDRHYEQYF; CDR3nt: TGTGCCAACCGGGACAGGCACTACGAGCAGTACTTC
d_gene: NA; j_gene: TRBJ2-2; v_gene: TRBV19; len: 15; abundance: NA; CDR3aa: CASSTGGQVAGELFF; CDR3nt: TGTGCCAGTAGTACCGGGGGGCAAGTGGCCGGGGAGCTGTTTTTT
d_gene: NA; j_gene: TRBJ1-1; v_gene: TRBV19; len: 15; abundance: NA; CDR3aa: CASSIDSAGNTEAFF; CDR3nt: TGTGCCAGTAGTATAGATTCGGCAGGGAACACTGAAGCTTTCTTT